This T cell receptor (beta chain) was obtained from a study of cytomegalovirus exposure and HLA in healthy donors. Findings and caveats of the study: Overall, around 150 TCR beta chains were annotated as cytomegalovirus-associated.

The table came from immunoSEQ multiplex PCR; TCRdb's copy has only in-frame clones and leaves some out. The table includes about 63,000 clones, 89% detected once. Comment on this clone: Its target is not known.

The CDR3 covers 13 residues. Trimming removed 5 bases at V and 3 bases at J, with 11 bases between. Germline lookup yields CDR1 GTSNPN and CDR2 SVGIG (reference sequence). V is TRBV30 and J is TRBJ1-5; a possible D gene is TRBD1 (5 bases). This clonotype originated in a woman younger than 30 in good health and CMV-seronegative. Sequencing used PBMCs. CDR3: CAWAQGNNQPQHF. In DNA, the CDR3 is TGTGCCTGGGCCCAGGGAAACAATCAGCCCCAGCATTTT.